This T cell receptor beta chain was sequenced in a study of T cells in Graves' hyperthyroidism and ophthalmopathy. Whole-study results and caveats: Most thyroid clonotypes with frequency above 0.001 were detected in blood.

There were TCR beta CDR3 regions amplified from RNA transcripts. Carried out on the TCR CDR3, a first-round RT-PCR used the HTBI primer set. Each CDR3 protein is one row after TCRdb ran MiXCR on the multiplex PCR reads. The sample yields about 620,000 distinct CDR3 sequences, roughly 15% seen once. This clonotype has a count of ten or more. Its antigen is still unknown. Material: blood. This TCR derives from a woman aged 25 to 39 with Graves' hyperthyroidism.

CDR3 nucleotides: TGTGCCATCCCCGACAGGGGAACCGGGGAGCTGTTTTTT. Translating gives CAIPDRGTGELFF. J is TRBJ2-2 and V is TRBV28, with TRBD1 matching over 8 bases. Germline V CDR1 and CDR2: MDHEN, SYDVKM. V shed 10 bases and J 5 bases; nucleotides not matched to a gene: 6. CDR3 size: 13 residues.